This T cell receptor (beta chain) originates from a study of T cells in Graves' hyperthyroidism and ophthalmopathy (dated by TCRdb to about 2019). At the level of the whole study: Peripheral blood samples were taken at initial diagnosis, before any treatment was given. The 75 to 100 discovery patients were randomly divided into training and test sets at a 7:3 ratio. In addition, the study compared T-cell repertoires in thyroid tissue and in blood from roughly six Graves' hyperthyroidism patients. TCR V-J signatures able to tell the groups apart were searched for in a discovery cohort of more than 90 patients, of whom around 43 had Graves' ophthalmopathy and more than 55 had stable Graves' hyperthyroidism. Whether ophthalmopathy could be predicted prospectively was tested in an independent validation cohort made up of under 20 hyperthyroidism patients plus 17 patients who later progressed to ophthalmopathy. Once sampling was done, hyperthyroidism patients were given methimazole at a starting dose of 30 mg daily, whereas ophthalmopathy patients were given high-dose intravenous methylprednisolone. The paper reports TCR Vbeta CDR3 sequencing of about 140 peripheral blood samples: some 41 ophthalmopathy, about 75 hyperthyroidism and approximately 17 progressor patients.

A patient counted as having stable Graves' hyperthyroidism if no progression to ophthalmopathy occurred over 18 months of follow-up. Hyperthyroidism patients were aged 18 to 65 years and newly diagnosed, with disease duration of less than 2 months. Any patient with an uncontrolled infection, another autoimmune disease, pregnancy or lactation was excluded. Diagnoses were based on clinical symptoms, serum thyroxine and TRAb, thyroid ultrasound and orbital computed tomography. PBMCs were isolated from roughly 10 ml of fresh peripheral blood by Ficoll-Paque density gradient centrifugation. Total RNA was extracted using Trizol reagent, and RNA quality was assessed on an Agilent 2100 Bioanalyzer. The germline V gene (reference sequence) supplies CDR1 GTSNPN and CDR2 SVGIG. There are 12 amino acids in the CDR3, from cysteine to phenylalanine inclusive. Only the CDR3 portion is preserved as DNA: 36 bases, with reading frame beginning at the first base. The germline ends are 8 bases apart after V is trimmed by 5 bases and J by 0 bases.

On the study overall, not on this receptor specifically: A model built on a 13 V-J signature distinguished ophthalmopathy from stable hyperthyroidism, reaching 87.88% sensitivity and under 84% specificity in cross-validation and 80%/75% in testing. No statistical method was used to set the sample size in advance, and investigators knew the group allocation. Most expanded thyroid clonotypes (frequency above 0.001) were also detected in blood, a finding suggesting that blood repertoires may reflect thyroid immune responses. In validation, progression to ophthalmopathy was predicted by the model with more than 65% sensitivity and around 75% specificity, a median of approximately 6.5 months before onset.

This clonotype was found a few times. Its target antigen remains unknown. Base qualities were left out, and no much larger clone turns up one base away. TCR beta CDR3 regions were amplified from RNA transcripts. For the first round of RT-PCR on the TCR CDR3, the HTBI primer set was used together with the Qiagen OneStep RT-PCR kit. The libraries were constructed in a second round of multiplex PCR and then size-selected and purified. The libraries were sequenced on an Illumina HiSeq2000 using paired-end 100 bp reads. Per the authors' processing: SOAPnuke was used to process the raw data, with reads discarded if the reads contained adapters or uncalled bases, had a mean Phred below 15, or lacked an exact constant-primer or identifier match. COPE v1.2.5 was used to merge high-quality paired reads, and clonotypes were defined as unique nucleotide sequences. MiTCR v1.1 was used to align the clonotypes against IMGT TRBV, TRBD and TRBJ reference segments. The analysis included only V-J combinations with a frequency above 0.0001, which together covered roughly 99% of the repertoires. The TCS score was defined as F50 (clonal expansion) divided by E x V (chaos), with BLOSUM62-based TCRdist calculated between CDR3 peptides within each V-J. Welch's t-statistics and random forest reduced 514 V-J features to roughly 13, which were used in a naive Bayes classifier (R e1071). Through fastp at Q25 and MiXCR, TCRdb rebuilt clones from the public reads, retaining in-frame beta chains. CDR3 protein duplicates are merged, each entry listing the most common genes and DNA. These V and J calls derive from TCRdb rather than the authors' analysis. Counted in this sample were hundreds of thousands of distinct CDR3 sequences; 12% to 15% of them appeared once. The biggest ten clones account for roughly 10% of the sample.

This receptor was obtained from a woman aged 18-30 years with Graves' hyperthyroidism. Sequencing input: blood. This sequence uses TRBV30 and TRBJ2-7; D gene: possibly TRBD2, on 6 matching bases. The CDR3 region reads CAWEEGSYEQYF. In nucleotides, the sequence is TGTGCCTGGGAGGAGGGCTCCTACGAGCAGTACTTC.